A selection of T cell receptor beta chains follows, all from one sample in a study of radiotherapy plus CTLA-4 blockade in lung cancer. TCRdb's copy holds only in-frame clones and misses some; the assay was immunoSEQ multiplex PCR. The sample lists roughly 110,000 clones, 70% to 90% seen once, with 2% to 2.5% in the top ten. Specimen: peripheral blood, collected from a patient treated with radiotherapy plus ipilimumab. These TCRs come from a human donor with non-small cell lung cancer that progressed on radiotherapy plus ipilimumab. Some clones in this sample may be carry-over from other donors' samples. The CDR3 runs from the conserved cysteine through the conserved F or W. A D gene is named only where the DNA matches it firmly. Rows may omit the clone size; those that give it use once, few, many or a size class.

v_gene: TRBV5-6
j_gene: TRBJ1-1
d_gene: TRBD1
len: 14
abundance: .
CDR3nt: TGTGCCAGCAGCTTGGCCCTGACAGGGACTGAAGCTTTCTTT
CDR3aa: CASSLALTGTEAFF

v_gene: TRBV2
j_gene: TRBJ2-4
d_gene: TRBD2
len: 20
abundance: .
CDR3nt: TGTGCCAGCAGTGAATTCGTAAAGGTTAGCGGGGGGCTAGCCAAAAACATTCAGTACTTC
CDR3aa: CASSEFVKVSGGLAKNIQYF

v_gene: TRBV5-6
j_gene: TRBJ2-7
d_gene: TRBD1
len: 15
abundance: .
CDR3nt: TGTGCCAGCAGCTTGTGGGACAGGGGGCCTGTCGAGCAGTACTTC
CDR3aa: CASSLWDRGPVEQYF

v_gene: TRBV29-1
j_gene: TRBJ2-2
d_gene: .
len: 14
abundance: .
CDR3nt: TGCAGCGTCTGGACCGGACATAGGACCGGGGAGCTGTTTTTT
CDR3aa: CSVWTGHRTGELFF

v_gene: TRBV6-5
j_gene: TRBJ1-1
d_gene: .
len: 13
abundance: .
CDR3nt: TGTGCCAGCAGTTACAGGGTGAACACTGAAGCTTTCTTT
CDR3aa: CASSYRVNTEAFF

v_gene: TRBV6-5
j_gene: TRBJ1-1
d_gene: .
len: 13
abundance: .
CDR3nt: TGTGCCAGCAGTTACGGGGGGTACACTGAAGCTTTCTTT
CDR3aa: CASSYGGYTEAFF

v_gene: TRBV11-2
j_gene: TRBJ2-1
d_gene: TRBD1
len: 16
abundance: few
CDR3nt: TGTGCCAGCAGCACTACCTGGACAGGGTCGGGCAATGAGCAGTTCTTC
CDR3aa: CASSTTWTGSGNEQFF

v_gene: TRBV2
j_gene: TRBJ2-6
d_gene: .
len: 15
abundance: .
CDR3nt: TGTGCCAGCAGTGTATACGGCTCTGGGGCCAACGTCCTGACTTTC
CDR3aa: CASSVYGSGANVLTF

v_gene: TRBV5-1
j_gene: TRBJ2-7
d_gene: .
len: 15
abundance: once
CDR3nt: TGCGCCAGCAGCTTGGAAGGGGGGATTTCCTACGAGCAGTACTTC
CDR3aa: CASSLEGGISYEQYF

v_gene: TRBV27
j_gene: TRBJ2-3
d_gene: .
len: 15
abundance: .
CDR3nt: TGTGCCAGCAGTTTTCGGGACATGGCGACAGATACGCAGTATTTT
CDR3aa: CASSFRDMATDTQYF

v_gene: TRBV25-1
j_gene: TRBJ2-4
d_gene: .
len: 16
abundance: .
CDR3nt: TGTGCCAGCCGGGGGGCCCCCGGGGTTGGCAAAAACATTCAGTACTTC
CDR3aa: CASRGAPGVGKNIQYF

v_gene: TRBV9
j_gene: TRBJ1-6
d_gene: .
len: 14
abundance: .
CDR3nt: TGTGCCAGCAGCGCCGGGACACTGAATTCACCCCTCCACTTT
CDR3aa: CASSAGTLNSPLHF

v_gene: TRBV5-6
j_gene: TRBJ1-6
d_gene: .
len: 16
abundance: .
CDR3nt: TGTGCCAGCAGCTTGGATGGCAGGGGATATCATTCACCCCTCCACTTT
CDR3aa: CASSLDGRGYHSPLHF

v_gene: TRBV5-4
j_gene: TRBJ1-2
d_gene: .
len: 15
abundance: .
CDR3nt: TGTGCCAGCAGCTTGAGAGGGGCAGGAAGCTATGGCTACACCTTC
CDR3aa: CASSLRGAGSYGYTF

v_gene: TRBV10-3
j_gene: TRBJ1-4
d_gene: .
len: 15
abundance: few
CDR3nt: TGTGCCATCAGTCTAAATGGGGGTAAAGGTGAAAAACTGTTTTTT
CDR3aa: CAISLNGGKGEKLFF

v_gene: TRBV7-3
j_gene: TRBJ2-3
d_gene: TRBD1
len: 14
abundance: once
CDR3nt: TGTGCCAGCAGCTCGACAGGGCCCGGAGATACGCAGTATTTT
CDR3aa: CASSSTGPGDTQYF

v_gene: TRBV18
j_gene: TRBJ2-3
d_gene: .
len: 13
abundance: .
CDR3nt: TGTGCCAGCTCACCACCCGTCACAGATACGCAGTATTTT
CDR3aa: CASSPPVTDTQYF

v_gene: TRBV4-3
j_gene: TRBJ2-5
d_gene: .
len: 13
abundance: .
CDR3nt: TGCGCCAGCAGCCAAGCGGCTAGCGAGACCCAGTACTTC
CDR3aa: CASSQAASETQYF

v_gene: TRBV11-3
j_gene: TRBJ1-3
d_gene: .
len: 17
abundance: once
CDR3nt: TGTGCCAGCAGCCACCCCGGTGAGGGTGAAGCCGGAAACACCATATATTTT
CDR3aa: CASSHPGEGEAGNTIYF

v_gene: TRBV7-9
j_gene: TRBJ2-7
d_gene: .
len: 18
abundance: few
CDR3nt: TGTGCCAGCAGCGCAGATTTTCGGGGGCACCTTCTCTCCTACGAGCAGTACTTC
CDR3aa: CASSADFRGHLLSYEQYF

v_gene: TRBV5-4
j_gene: TRBJ2-1
d_gene: .
len: 11
abundance: few
CDR3nt: TGCGCCAGCAGCCACTACAATGAGCAGTTCTTC
CDR3aa: CASSHYNEQFF

v_gene: TRBV9
j_gene: TRBJ1-3
d_gene: TRBD1
len: 16
abundance: once
CDR3nt: TGTGCCAGCAGCTCCGGGACAGACCACCCTGGAAACACCATATATTTT
CDR3aa: CASSSGTDHPGNTIYF

v_gene: TRBV6-6
j_gene: TRBJ2-5
d_gene: TRBD2
len: 16
abundance: .
CDR3nt: TGTGCCAGCAGTTACGTGCGGGGGGACCGCCAAGAGACCCAGTACTTC
CDR3aa: CASSYVRGDRQETQYF

v_gene: TRBV6-1
j_gene: TRBJ1-5
d_gene: .
len: 15
abundance: many
CDR3nt: TGTGCCAGCAGTGAAGATGTAGGTGGCAATCAGCCCCAGCATTTT
CDR3aa: CASSEDVGGNQPQHF

v_gene: TRBV7-3
j_gene: TRBJ2-5
d_gene: .
len: 13
abundance: .
CDR3nt: TGTGCCAGCAGCCGGGGGAACCAAGAGACCCAGTACTTC
CDR3aa: CASSRGNQETQYF

v_gene: TRBV14
j_gene: TRBJ2-4
d_gene: .
len: 11
abundance: .
CDR3nt: TGTGCCAGCAGCCAGGAGAACATTCAGTACTTC
CDR3aa: CASSQENIQYF

v_gene: TRBV11-2
j_gene: TRBJ1-1
d_gene: .
len: 15
abundance: .
CDR3nt: TGTGCCAGCAGCTTAGATCCGAGAGTAAACACTGAAGCTTTCTTT
CDR3aa: CASSLDPRVNTEAFF

v_gene: TRBV5-1
j_gene: TRBJ2-3
d_gene: .
len: 15
abundance: .
CDR3nt: TGCGCCAGCAGTGCCCAATGGAGAAGCACAGATACGCAGTATTTT
CDR3aa: CASSAQWRSTDTQYF

v_gene: TRBV23-1
j_gene: TRBJ1-1
d_gene: .
len: 13
abundance: .
CDR3nt: TGCGCCAGCAGTCAATCGAGGAGTACTGAAGCTTTCTTT
CDR3aa: CASSQSRSTEAFF

v_gene: TRBV27
j_gene: TRBJ2-7
d_gene: TRBD1
len: 12
abundance: .
CDR3nt: TGTGCCAGCTGGGACAGAGGCGACGAGCAGTACTTC
CDR3aa: CASWDRGDEQYF

v_gene: TRBV2
j_gene: TRBJ2-2
d_gene: .
len: 17
abundance: .
CDR3nt: TGTGCCAGCAGTGAAACATCCGGACGGTCGAACACCGGGGAGCTGTTTTTT
CDR3aa: CASSETSGRSNTGELFF

v_gene: TRBV18
j_gene: TRBJ2-1
d_gene: TRBD1
len: 17
abundance: .
CDR3nt: TGTGCCAGCTCACCTAAGTCAGGACAGGGAATCTACAATGAGCAGTTCTTC
CDR3aa: CASSPKSGQGIYNEQFF

v_gene: TRBV6-1
j_gene: TRBJ2-1
d_gene: .
len: 13
abundance: .
CDR3nt: TGTGCCAGCAGTTTAGGGCTAGCCAATGAGCAGTTCTTC
CDR3aa: CASSLGLANEQFF

v_gene: TRBV19
j_gene: TRBJ2-1
d_gene: TRBD1
len: 15
abundance: .
CDR3nt: TGTGCCAGTAGTACCGCCGGGACAGGCTACAATGAGCAGTTCTTC
CDR3aa: CASSTAGTGYNEQFF

v_gene: TRBV6-5
j_gene: TRBJ2-7
d_gene: .
len: 13
abundance: .
CDR3nt: TGTGCCAGCAGTCACGGGGAAACCTACGAGCAGTACTTC
CDR3aa: CASSHGETYEQYF

v_gene: TRBV5-1
j_gene: TRBJ1-2
d_gene: .
len: 14
abundance: .
CDR3nt: TGCGCCAGCAGCTCGCTACAGGATAACTATGGCTACACCTTC
CDR3aa: CASSSLQDNYGYTF

v_gene: TRBV20-1
j_gene: TRBJ2-7
d_gene: .
len: 11
abundance: .
CDR3nt: TGCAGTGCTAGAGATCAGAGGGAGCAGTACTTC
CDR3aa: CSARDQREQYF

v_gene: TRBV7-9
j_gene: TRBJ1-1
d_gene: .
len: 13
abundance: .
CDR3nt: TGTGCCAGCACCCTATACATGAACACTGAAGCTTTCTTT
CDR3aa: CASTLYMNTEAFF

v_gene: TRBV9
j_gene: TRBJ1-1
d_gene: .
len: 14
abundance: .
CDR3nt: TGTGCCAGCAGCGTAGAACAACGACCCACTGAAGCTTTCTTT
CDR3aa: CASSVEQRPTEAFF

v_gene: TRBV6-5
j_gene: TRBJ1-1
d_gene: .
len: 13
abundance: .
CDR3nt: TGTGCCAGCAGACCCTCTGGGAGGCCTGAAGCTTTCTTT
CDR3aa: CASRPSGRPEAFF

v_gene: TRBV27
j_gene: TRBJ1-5
d_gene: .
len: 14
abundance: .
CDR3nt: TGTGCCAGCAGGGTCGGGGGGGCTAATCAGCCCCAGCATTTT
CDR3aa: CASRVGGANQPQHF

v_gene: TRBV9
j_gene: TRBJ2-7
d_gene: .
len: 15
abundance: .
CDR3nt: TGTGCCAGCAGCCCCTTTACCGGCAGCTCCTACGAGCAGTACTTC
CDR3aa: CASSPFTGSSYEQYF

v_gene: TRBV5-8
j_gene: TRBJ2-7
d_gene: TRBD1
len: 13
abundance: .
CDR3nt: TGTGCCAGCGTCCAGGGGGCTCGATACGAGCAGTACTTC
CDR3aa: CASVQGARYEQYF

v_gene: TRBV4-1
j_gene: TRBJ1-2
d_gene: .
len: 17
abundance: .
CDR3nt: TGCGCCAGCAGCCCCTGGACGGAGCCGTCGACTAACTATGGCTACACCTTC
CDR3aa: CASSPWTEPSTNYGYTF

v_gene: TRBV28
j_gene: TRBJ2-7
d_gene: TRBD2
len: 17
abundance: few
CDR3nt: TGTGCCAGCAAAGTAAGTAAGGGGACTAGCGGGGTTTACGAGCAGTACTTC
CDR3aa: CASKVSKGTSGVYEQYF

v_gene: TRBV7-8
j_gene: TRBJ1-6
d_gene: .
len: 17
abundance: .
CDR3nt: TGTGCCAGCAGCTTAGCTCCACGGGGGGCTCGGAATTCACCCCTCCACTTT
CDR3aa: CASSLAPRGARNSPLHF

v_gene: TRBV6-1
j_gene: TRBJ2-7
d_gene: .
len: 12
abundance: .
CDR3nt: TGTGCCAGCAGTCTCCAGGGCTACGAGCAGTACTTC
CDR3aa: CASSLQGYEQYF

v_gene: TRBV9
j_gene: TRBJ1-2
d_gene: .
len: 14
abundance: .
CDR3nt: TGTGCCAGCAGCGTAGTGGAGGGTCCCTATGGCTACACCTTC
CDR3aa: CASSVVEGPYGYTF

v_gene: TRBV13
j_gene: TRBJ1-1
d_gene: .
len: 16
abundance: .
CDR3nt: TGTGCCAGCAGTCCATACTGGGGAAGGAGGGTTGAATGGGCTTTCTTT
CDR3aa: CASSPYWGRRVEWAFF

v_gene: TRBV7-8
j_gene: TRBJ2-7
d_gene: .
len: 14
abundance: .
CDR3nt: TGTGCCAGCAGCCCCCGGGCCCAATTATACGAGCAGTACTTC
CDR3aa: CASSPRAQLYEQYF

v_gene: TRBV7-8
j_gene: TRBJ2-7
d_gene: .
len: 14
abundance: few
CDR3nt: TGTGCCAGCAGCTTAGTTCGGACCGAGGACGAGCAGTACTTC
CDR3aa: CASSLVRTEDEQYF

v_gene: TRBV7-9
j_gene: TRBJ1-1
d_gene: .
len: 17
abundance: .
CDR3nt: TGTGCCAGCAGCCTACTCCTGGGCAATAAACGGAACACTGAAGCTTTCTTT
CDR3aa: CASSLLLGNKRNTEAFF

v_gene: TRBV4-3
j_gene: TRBJ1-5
d_gene: .
len: 15
abundance: once
CDR3nt: TGCGCCAGCAGCCAAGATCCGGGGCCCAATCAGCCCCAGCATTTT
CDR3aa: CASSQDPGPNQPQHF